This T cell receptor beta chain came from a study of blood T cell repertoires in COVID-19. The wider study: The United States, Italy and Spain were the sources of the acute and convalescent COVID-19 samples.

This CDR3 contains 15 residues. V was pared by 3 bases and J by 9 bases, with 11 bases of the junction left unmatched. Per germline, CDR1 SGHNT and CDR2 YENEEA. Measured with immunoSEQ multiplex PCR; TCRdb has only the in-frame clones, and not every one. The sample lists 50,000 to 65,000 clones; nearly 95% were seen once. The clonotype was recovered from a man aged 45 to 65 with active COVID-19. J is TRBJ2-1 and V is TRBV11-3; 7 positions match TRBD2. Sequencing was performed on peripheral blood. As DNA, the CDR3 is TGTGCCAGCAGCTTCCCCTGGAGCGGGGACGGTGAGCAGTTCTTC. This encodes CASSFPWSGDGEQFF.